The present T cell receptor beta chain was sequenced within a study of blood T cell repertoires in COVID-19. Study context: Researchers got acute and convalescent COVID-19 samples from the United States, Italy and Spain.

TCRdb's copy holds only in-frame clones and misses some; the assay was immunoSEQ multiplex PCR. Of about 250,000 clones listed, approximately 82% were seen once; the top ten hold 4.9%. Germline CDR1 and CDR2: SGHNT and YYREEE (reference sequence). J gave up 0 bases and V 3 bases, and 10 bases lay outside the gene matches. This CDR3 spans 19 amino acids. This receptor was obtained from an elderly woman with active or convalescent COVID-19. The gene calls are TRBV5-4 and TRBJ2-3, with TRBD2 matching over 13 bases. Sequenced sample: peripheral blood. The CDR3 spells CASSWAPTSGGLSTDTQYF. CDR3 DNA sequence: TGTGCCAGCAGCTGGGCCCCGACTAGCGGGGGGTTAAGCACAGATACGCAGTATTTT.